Below, 26 T cell receptor beta chains from the same sample are listed, as sequenced in a study of cytomegalovirus exposure and HLA in healthy donors (dated by TCRdb to 2016 to 2017). Library preparation employed the immunoSEQ multiplex PCR assay. A mixture of 60 forward primers for TCR Vbeta segments and 13 reverse primers for TCR Jbeta segments was used in the multiplex PCR. Held by TCRdb, this immuneACCESS table contains in-frame sequences only and omits some clones. Under half of the omission traces to an unresolved V gene where checked; the cause of the rest is unknown. This sample gives some 90,000 clones in total; around four fifths of them show up just once. The top ten clones comprise around 4.4% of the sample. Sequencing was done on a sample of PBMCs. The receptors shown here come from a male donor in good health and CMV-seropositive.

The chain recombines TRBV14 with TRBJ1-2; the D is unclear. Germline V lookup: CDR1 SGHDN, CDR2 FVKESK. Trimming took 0 bases from V and 8 from J, leaving 10 bases between them. The CDR3 runs to 13 residues. Here the CDR3 reads CASSQDQVRGYTF. CDR3 DNA: TGTGCCAGCAGCCAAGATCAGGTCCGGGGCTACACCTTC.

This clone was counted a few times. The chain links TRBV5-1 to TRBJ1-6; no clear D gene. V lost 5 bases, J lost 5 bases, and 11 bases lay in between. The CDR3 runs 14 residues. Germline V gives CDR1 SGHRS, CDR2 YFSETQ. CDR3 residues: CASSLTGDNSPLHF. The CDR3 DNA reads TGCGCCAGCAGTTTGACGGGTGATAATTCACCCCTCCACTTT.

This clone showed up just once. This chain uses TRBV13 with TRBJ2-1; TRBD2 matches at 9 bases. This CDR3 is built from 17 residues. The trim removed 0 bases at V and 1 base at J, leaving 4 bases unmatched. Germline V gene lookup returns CDR1 PRHDT and CDR2 FYEKMQ (reference sequence). DNA for the CDR3: TGTGCCAGCAGCTTAGGCGGGCTAGCGGGGTCCTACAATGAGCAGTTCTTC. This encodes CASSLGGLAGSYNEQFF.

The rearrangement joins TRBV7-2 to TRBJ2-7, with 11 bases matching TRBD1. The CDR3 has 16 residues. The V segment lost 0 bases and the J segment 4 bases; nucleotides outside the gene matches: 5. Germline CDR1 is SGHTA and CDR2 is FQGNSA. CDR3 in amino acids: CASSLAGQGASYEQYF. The CDR3 DNA reads TGTGCCAGCAGCTTAGCCGGACAGGGGGCTTCTTACGAGCAGTACTTC.

The count of this clone is one. The V gene is TRBV11-2, the J gene TRBJ2-7; TRBD2 agrees at 15 bases. CDR3 size: 14 residues. CDR1 is SGHAT and CDR2 is FQNNGV in the germline V gene. Trimming took 7 bases from V and 6 from J; bases not matched to a gene: 4. In DNA, the CDR3 is TGTGCCAGCAAGGGACTAGCGGGAGGACGCGAGCAGTACTTC. The encoded protein is CASKGLAGGREQYF.

The chain recombines TRBV7-9 with TRBJ2-7; TRBD2 matches 7 bases. The CDR3 has 14 amino acids. The germline V gene encodes CDR1 SEHNR and CDR2 FQNEAQ (reference sequence). With 1 base clipped from V and 6 bases from J, the junction kept 6 bases outside the gene matches. The CDR3 DNA reads TGTGCCAGCAGCTTAGGGCGGGGGACGCTCGAGCAGTACTTC. Translating it yields CASSLGRGTLEQYF.

The chain couples TRBV27 to TRBJ2-1, with TRBD2 matching over 8 bases. Germline CDR1 MNHEY, CDR2 SMNVEV (reference sequence). J was trimmed by 7 bases and V by 10 bases; bases with no gene match: 9. The CDR3 length is 13 residues. The CDR3 protein is CAIGGGFGNEQFF. CDR3 in DNA: TGTGCCATCGGCGGGGGGTTCGGTAATGAGCAGTTCTTC.

The chain recombines TRBV11-2 with TRBJ2-1, with 9 bases lining up with TRBD1. The CDR3 extends over 19 amino acids. Per germline, CDR1 SGHAT and CDR2 FQNNGV. V gave up 4 bases and J gave up 0 bases; unmatched junction bases: 13. CDR3 loop: CASSSGQGMLGSSYNEQFF. As DNA, the CDR3 is TGTGCCAGCAGCTCCGGACAGGGGATGTTAGGAAGCTCCTACAATGAGCAGTTCTTC.

The chain couples TRBV9 to TRBJ2-6; no clear D gene. Trimming left V 4 bases short and J 0 bases short, with 14 bases between. The CDR3 runs to 17 residues. The germline V gene has CDR1 SGDLS and CDR2 YYNGEE. Here the CDR3 reads CASSPLPHISGANVLTF. In DNA, the CDR3 is TGTGCCAGCAGCCCATTACCCCACATCTCTGGGGCCAACGTCCTGACTTTC.

The chain uses TRBV28 and TRBJ2-7; D might be TRBD2 (5 bases). Germline V CDR1 and CDR2: MDHEN, SYDVKM. V was clipped by 2 bases and J by 2 bases, with 10 bases between them. The CDR3 spans 14 residues. Written as DNA, the CDR3 is TGTGCCAGCAGTTTAACAGAGGGCGCCTACGAGCAGTACTTC. This sequence encodes CASSLTEGAYEQYF.

The CDR3 DNA sequence: TGCGCCAGCAGCAACGGGACAGGTGGGGGAGAGACCCAGTACTTC. Amino acid sequence: CASSNGTGGGETQYF. The J gene is TRBJ2-5, the V gene TRBV5-1, with 8 positions matching TRBD1. Looked up from germline, CDR1 is SGHRS and CDR2 is YFSETQ. The junction had 9 bases not matched to a gene; V was cut back by 4 bases and J by 4 bases. The CDR3 totals 15 residues.

This clone was counted between two and nine times. The chain couples TRBV4-2 to TRBJ1-1; 7 bases align to TRBD1. Looked up from germline, CDR1 is LGHNA and CDR2 is YNFKEQ. J was trimmed by 4 bases and V by 4 bases; bases with no gene match: 0. The CDR3 runs 12 residues. DNA for the CDR3: TGTGCCAGCAGCCGACAGGGCACTGAAGCTTTCTTT. Amino acid sequence: CASSRQGTEAFF.

This chain joins TRBV27 and TRBJ2-7; 7 nucleotides line up with TRBD2. This CDR3 has 15 residues. Germline values: CDR1 MNHEY, CDR2 SMNVEV (reference sequence). Losses at the gene ends were 6 bases for V and 0 bases for J; bases not matched to a gene: 8. CDR3 protein: CASRILAESSYEQYF. The CDR3 nucleotides read TGTGCCAGCAGAATCCTAGCGGAAAGCTCCTACGAGCAGTACTTC.

The genes are TRBV6-4 and TRBJ1-5, with unresolved D. The CDR3 extends over 14 amino acids. V was clipped by 2 bases and J by 4 bases, with 9 bases between them. Per the germline V gene, CDR1 is MRHNA and CDR2 is SNTAGT. CDR3 in DNA: TGTGCCAGCAGTGACGAGGGAACGAATCAGCCCCAGCATTTT. Translated: CASSDEGTNQPQHF.

The chain is built from TRBV4-2 and TRBJ2-1; 10 bases are shared with TRBD2. The V segment lost 6 bases and the J segment 5 bases; nucleotides outside the gene matches: 4. This CDR3 is 14 amino acids long. Germline loops: CDR1 LGHNA, CDR2 YNFKEQ. The CDR3 DNA is TGTGCCAGCAGTAGGACTAGCGGAGACAATGAGCAGTTCTTC. Amino acid sequence: CASSRTSGDNEQFF.

This clone was seen just once. This sequence joins TRBV30 and TRBJ1-5, with D possibly matching TRBD1 (5 bases). This CDR3 comprises 13 residues. The V end was cut by 2 bases, the J end by 5 bases, with 10 bases between. Germline CDR1 and CDR2: GTSNPN and SVGIG (reference sequence). CDR3 in amino acids: CAWSRGADQPQHF. Written as DNA, the CDR3 is TGTGCCTGGAGTAGGGGTGCCGATCAGCCCCAGCATTTT.

The genes are TRBV5-1 and TRBJ2-7; 10 bases match TRBD1. CDR3 length: 14 residues. Germline lookup yields CDR1 SGHRS and CDR2 YFSETQ. The trim removed 4 bases at V and 3 bases at J, leaving 4 bases unmatched. For the CDR3, the DNA is TGCGCCAGCAGCCCCTGGACAGGGGGCTACGAGCAGTACTTC. As protein: CASSPWTGGYEQYF.

V and J are TRBV28 and TRBJ2-5; D uncertain. Germline CDR1 is MDHEN and CDR2 is SYDVKM. Trimming took 4 bases from V and 4 from J, leaving 13 bases between them. CDR3 length: 14 residues. The CDR3 reads CASSWVGQAETQYF. The CDR3 nucleotides are TGTGCCAGCAGTTGGGTAGGTCAGGCAGAGACCCAGTACTTC.

This clone was seen a handful of times. The rearrangement links TRBV28 to TRBJ1-5, with a tentative D call TRBD1 (5 bases). The germline V gene has CDR1 MDHEN and CDR2 SYDVKM. V lost 3 bases and J lost 7, with 13 bases in between. The CDR3 consists of 14 residues. Written as DNA, the CDR3 is TGTGCCAGCAGTTTTGGAGGGGCGAGGCAGCCCCAGCATTTT. Translating it yields CASSFGGARQPQHF. Complete variable domain (other parts from reference TRBV28 and TRBJ1-5): DVKVTQSSRYLVKRTGEKVFLECVQDMDHENMFWYRQDPGLGLRLIYFSYDVKMKEKGDIPEGYSVSREKKERFSLILESASTNQTSMYLCASSFGGARQPQHFGDGTRLSIL.

This clone was recorded a few times. An end of the junction does not agree with germline; a read error may underlie this. The chain employs TRBV30 and TRBJ1-1; D perhaps matches TRBD1 (6 bases). CDR3 length equals 15 residues. Germline V gene lookup returns CDR1 GTSNPN and CDR2 SVGIG (reference sequence). This CDR3 is CARSGGGRRGTEAFF. CDR3 nucleotide sequence: TGTGCCCGGAGCGGGGGGGGGCGAAGAGGCACTGAAGCTTTCTTT.

V and J are TRBV14 and TRBJ2-1; the match to TRBD2 covers 8 bases. This CDR3 has 16 residues. Germline V CDR1 and CDR2: SGHDN, FVKESK. Trimming at V came to 0 bases and at J to 2 bases, leaving 3 bases not matched to a gene. The CDR3 protein is CASSQDWRGAYNEQFF. CDR3 in DNA: TGTGCCAGCAGCCAAGACTGGCGGGGGGCCTACAATGAGCAGTTCTTC.

The rearrangement links TRBV27 to TRBJ1-2; 8 bases match TRBD1. CDR1 and CDR2 (germline): MNHEY, SMNVEV (reference sequence). V shed 6 bases, J shed 6 bases, and the junction held 6 bases outside the gene matches. This CDR3 has 13 amino acids. Here the CDR3 reads CASRRTGRNGYTF. The CDR3 DNA sequence: TGTGCCAGCAGACGGACAGGGAGGAATGGCTACACCTTC.

This clone was seen a handful of times. The chain recombines TRBV10-1 with TRBJ1-1; D ambiguous. Germline V gene lookup returns CDR1 WNHNN and CDR2 SYGVQD (reference sequence). Trimming pared 3 bases from V and 4 bases from J, leaving 9 bases between. The length of the CDR3 is 13 residues. CDR3 DNA sequence: TGCGCCAGCAGTGAACTTGGGCTCACTGAAGCTTTCTTT. Translated, it gives CASSELGLTEAFF.

J is TRBJ2-5 and V is TRBV7-9; 8 nucleotides line up with TRBD1. The J call may be faulty, since TRBJ2-7 better matches the DNA end. The CDR3 loop spans 15 amino acids. In germline, CDR1 is SEHNR, CDR2 FQNEAQ (reference sequence). CDR3 bases: TGTGCCAGCAGCTTAGGGACAGGGCCGACCCACGAGCAGTACTTC. This gives the protein CASSLGTGPTHEQYF.

The genes are TRBV19 and TRBJ2-3, with TRBD2 as a possible D gene (6 bases). Germline V gene sequence: CDR1 LNHDA, CDR2 SQIVND (reference sequence). CDR3 length equals 14 residues. The V gene lost 7 bases and the J gene lost 2 bases, with 13 bases spanning the gap. The CDR3 reads CASTRGGATDTQYF. The CDR3 DNA sequence: TGTGCCAGTACCCGAGGCGGGGCCACAGATACGCAGTATTTT.

The rearrangement links TRBV5-1 to TRBJ2-3; D possibly corresponds to TRBD2 (6 bases). From germline, CDR1 is SGHRS and CDR2 YFSETQ. The CDR3 extends over 15 amino acids. V lost 3 bases and J lost 0, with 11 bases in between. In DNA, the CDR3 is TGCGCCAGCAGCTCTGGAGGGATTAGCACAGATACGCAGTATTTT. Its protein is CASSSGGISTDTQYF.